This T cell receptor (beta chain) originates from a study of cytomegalovirus exposure and HLA in healthy donors. The PCR had 60 Vbeta and 13 Jbeta primers. Assay: immunoSEQ multiplex PCR; the TCRdb copy retains only in-frame clones and omits some. The table shows 90,000 to 120,000 clones, with around 69% occurring only once. The CDR3 is 15 residues long. V lost 3 bases and J lost 1, with 10 bases in between. The V gene's germline CDR1 is SEHNR and CDR2 FQNEAQ (reference sequence). V usage is TRBV7-9 and J usage is TRBJ1-5; TRBD1 might be the D (6 bases). The clonotype comes from a man between 18 and 35 years old in good health and CMV-seronegative. The sample consisted of PBMCs. Here the CDR3 reads CASSFLGASNQPQHF. The DNA of the CDR3 is TGTGCCAGCAGCTTTCTGGGGGCGAGCAATCAGCCCCAGCATTTT.